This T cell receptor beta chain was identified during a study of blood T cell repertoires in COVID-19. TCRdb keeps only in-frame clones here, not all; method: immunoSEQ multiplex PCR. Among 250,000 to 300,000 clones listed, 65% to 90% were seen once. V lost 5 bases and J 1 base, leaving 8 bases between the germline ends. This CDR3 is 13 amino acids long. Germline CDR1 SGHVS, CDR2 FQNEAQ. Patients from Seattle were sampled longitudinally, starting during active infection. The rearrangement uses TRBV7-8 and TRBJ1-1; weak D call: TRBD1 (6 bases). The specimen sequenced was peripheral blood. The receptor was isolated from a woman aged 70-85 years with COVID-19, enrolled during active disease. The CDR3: CASSKDRNTEAFF. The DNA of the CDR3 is TGTGCCAGCAGCAAGGACAGGAACACTGAAGCTTTCTTT.